Here is one TCR beta chain with its context. This clonotype counts as medium-sized (0.01 to 0.1%) based on its frequency; no count is recorded. Its antigen is not yet known. This sample was included in a study of diagnostic markers for celiac disease (TCRdb year 2020). CDR1 and CDR2, per the germline V gene, are SNHLY and FYNNEI. The CDR3 runs 13 residues from the cysteine to the phenylalanine. No DNA has been recorded. Instrument used: Illumina MiSeq. Once TCRdb had reprocessed the reads, it stored one entry per CDR3 protein sequence and supplied no DNA. The sample table holds more than 350 distinct CDR3 sequences. About 46% of the sample belongs to the ten largest clones.

This chain joins TRBV2 to TRBJ2-1. The sequence derives from a human donor. This table probably holds off-target reads from a library built for another chain. The specimen sequenced was either unsorted cells or a sorted T cell fraction (not recorded which). The CDR3 loop reads CASSEDGYNEQFF.